This T cell receptor (beta chain) was sequenced in a study of control samples from healthy donors and cancer patients. The CDR3 consists of 15 residues. Trimming cost V 6 bases and J 5 bases; bases outside gene matches: 7. Germline V lookup: CDR1 SNHLY, CDR2 FYNNEI. Data came from immunoSEQ multiplex PCR; TCRdb stores just in-frame clones and leaves some out. The data show about 82,000 clones, approximately 87% seen once. The V call is TRBV2, the J call TRBJ2-1; 10 positions agree with TRBD2. Sequencing input: blood. The sequence came from a man aged 45 to 65 in good health. CDR3 nucleotides: TGTGCCAGCAGCTCTACCAGCGGGGGGGACAATGAGCAGTTCTTC. Translated: CASSSTSGGDNEQFF. The full variable domain, completed using reference TRBV2 and TRBJ2-1, is EPEVTQTPSHQVTQMGQEVILRCVPISNHLYFYWYRQILGQKVEFLVSFYNNEISEKSEIFDDQFSVERPDGSNFTLKIRSTKLEDSAMYFCASSSTSGGDNEQFFGPGTRLTVL.